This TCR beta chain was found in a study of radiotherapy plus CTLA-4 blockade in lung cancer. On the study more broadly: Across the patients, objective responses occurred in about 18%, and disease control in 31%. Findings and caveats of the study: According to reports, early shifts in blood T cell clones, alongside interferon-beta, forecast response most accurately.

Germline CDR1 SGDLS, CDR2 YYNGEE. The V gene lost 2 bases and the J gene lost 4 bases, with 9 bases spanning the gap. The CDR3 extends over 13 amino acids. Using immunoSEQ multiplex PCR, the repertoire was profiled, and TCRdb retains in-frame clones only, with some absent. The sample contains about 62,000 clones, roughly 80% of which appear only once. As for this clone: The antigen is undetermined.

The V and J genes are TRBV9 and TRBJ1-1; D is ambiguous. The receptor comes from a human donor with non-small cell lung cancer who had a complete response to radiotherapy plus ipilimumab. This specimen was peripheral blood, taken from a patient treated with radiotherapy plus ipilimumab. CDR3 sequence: CASSVTGSTEAFF. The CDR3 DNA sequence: TGTGCCAGCAGCGTTACGGGGAGCACTGAAGCTTTCTTT.